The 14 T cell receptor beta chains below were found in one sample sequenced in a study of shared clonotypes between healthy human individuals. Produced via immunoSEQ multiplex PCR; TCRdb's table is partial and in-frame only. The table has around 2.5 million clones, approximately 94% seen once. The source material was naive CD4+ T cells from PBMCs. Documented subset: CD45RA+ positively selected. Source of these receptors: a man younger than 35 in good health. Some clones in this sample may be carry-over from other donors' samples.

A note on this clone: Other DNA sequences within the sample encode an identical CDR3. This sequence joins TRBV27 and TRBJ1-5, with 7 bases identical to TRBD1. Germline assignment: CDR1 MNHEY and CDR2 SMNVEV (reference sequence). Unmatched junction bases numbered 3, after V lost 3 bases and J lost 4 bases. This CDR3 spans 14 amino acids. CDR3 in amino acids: CASSFGTVNQPQHF. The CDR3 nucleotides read TGTGCCAGCAGTTTTGGGACAGTGAATCAGCCCCAGCATTTT.

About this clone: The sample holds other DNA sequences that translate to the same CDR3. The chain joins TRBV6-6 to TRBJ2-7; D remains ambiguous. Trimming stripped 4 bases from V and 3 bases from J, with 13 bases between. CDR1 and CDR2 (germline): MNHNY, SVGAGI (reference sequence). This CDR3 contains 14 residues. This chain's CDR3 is CASSSSSGSYEQYF. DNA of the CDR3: TGTGCCAGCAGTTCCTCATCGGGCAGCTACGAGCAGTACTTC.

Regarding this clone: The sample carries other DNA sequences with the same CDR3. CDR3 DNA sequence: TGTGCCAGCAGCTTAGCAGGGGCAGGTCAGCCCCAGCATTTT. As protein: CASSLAGAGQPQHF. The chain combines TRBV7-2 with TRBJ1-5; maybe TRBD1 (5 bases). Germline V gene lookup returns CDR1 SGHTA and CDR2 FQGNSA. The V gene lost 0 bases and the J gene lost 6 bases, with 9 bases spanning the gap. The CDR3 extends over 14 amino acids. Looking up the rest from reference TRBV7-2 and TRBJ1-5 gives the full variable domain: GAGVSQSPSNKVTEKGKDVELRCDPISGHTALYWYRQSLGQGLEFLIYFQGNSAPDKSGLPSDRFSAERTGGSVSTLTIQRTQQEDSAVYLCASSLAGAGQPQHFGDGTRLSIL.

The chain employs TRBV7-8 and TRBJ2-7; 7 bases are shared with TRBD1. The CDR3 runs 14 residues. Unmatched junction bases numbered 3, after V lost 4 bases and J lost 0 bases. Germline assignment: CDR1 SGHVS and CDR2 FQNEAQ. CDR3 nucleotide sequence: TGTGCCAGCAGCTCACAGGGGCCCTCCTACGAGCAGTACTTC. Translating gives CASSSQGPSYEQYF.

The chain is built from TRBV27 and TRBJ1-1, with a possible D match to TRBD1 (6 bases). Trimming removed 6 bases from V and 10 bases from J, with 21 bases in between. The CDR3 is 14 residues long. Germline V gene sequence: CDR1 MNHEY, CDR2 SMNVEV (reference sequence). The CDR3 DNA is TGTGCCAGCAGCGAACAGGGTGTTTCAGTTGGAGCTTTCTTT. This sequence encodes CASSEQGVSVGAFF.

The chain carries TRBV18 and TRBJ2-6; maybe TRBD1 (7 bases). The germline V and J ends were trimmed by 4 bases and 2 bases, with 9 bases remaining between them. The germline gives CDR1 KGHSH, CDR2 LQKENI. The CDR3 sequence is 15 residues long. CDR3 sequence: CASSRGTAGANVLTF. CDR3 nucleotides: TGTGCCAGCTCACGCGGGACAGCTGGGGCCAACGTCCTGACTTTC.

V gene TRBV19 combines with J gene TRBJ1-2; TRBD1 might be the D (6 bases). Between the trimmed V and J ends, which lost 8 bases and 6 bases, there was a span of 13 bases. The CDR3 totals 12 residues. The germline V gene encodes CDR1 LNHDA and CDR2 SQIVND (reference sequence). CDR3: CASGGRADGYTF. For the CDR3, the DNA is TGTGCCAGTGGGGGCAGGGCCGATGGCTACACCTTC.

The CDR3 sequence: CASSLGRLAGGTGELFF. CDR3 in DNA: TGCGCCAGCAGCTTGGGTCGTCTAGCGGGAGGGACCGGGGAGCTGTTTTTT. The genes are TRBV5-1 and TRBJ2-2, with 12 positions matching TRBD2. Trimming took 0 bases from V and 5 from J; bases not matched to a gene: 5. CDR3 length equals 17 residues. In germline, CDR1 is SGHRS, CDR2 YFSETQ. Full variable domain (remainder filled in from reference TRBV5-1 and TRBJ2-2): KAGVTQTPRYLIKTRGQQVTLSCSPISGHRSVSWYQQTPGQGLQFLFEYFSETQRNKGNFPGRFSGRQFSNSRSEMNVSTLELGDSALYLCASSLGRLAGGTGELFFGEGSRLTVL.

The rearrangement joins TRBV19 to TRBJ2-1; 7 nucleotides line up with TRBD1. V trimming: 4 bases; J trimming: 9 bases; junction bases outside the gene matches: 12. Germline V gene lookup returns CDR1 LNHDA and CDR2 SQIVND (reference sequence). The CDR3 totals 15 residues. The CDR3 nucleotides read TGTGCCAGTAGTACACCGGGACAGCGAGTTGGTGAGCAGTTCTTC. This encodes CASSTPGQRVGEQFF.

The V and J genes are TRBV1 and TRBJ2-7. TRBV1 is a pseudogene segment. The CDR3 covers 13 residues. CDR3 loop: CTSSRTENDEQYF. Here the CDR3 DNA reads TGCACCAGCAGTAGGACGGAGAATGACGAGCAGTACTTC.

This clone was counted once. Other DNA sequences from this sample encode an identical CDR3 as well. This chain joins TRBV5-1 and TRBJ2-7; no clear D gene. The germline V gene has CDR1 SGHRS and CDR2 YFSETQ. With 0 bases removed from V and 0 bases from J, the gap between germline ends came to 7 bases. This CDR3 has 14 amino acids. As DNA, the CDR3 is TGCGCCAGCAGCTTGGTCACAGCCTCCTACGAGCAGTACTTC. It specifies CASSLVTASYEQYF.

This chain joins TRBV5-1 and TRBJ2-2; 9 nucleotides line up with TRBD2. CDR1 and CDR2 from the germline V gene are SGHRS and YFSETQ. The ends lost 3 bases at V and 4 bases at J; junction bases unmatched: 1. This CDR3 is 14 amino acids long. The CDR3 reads CASSSSGATGELFF. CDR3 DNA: TGCGCCAGCAGCTCTAGCGGGGCCACCGGGGAGCTGTTTTTT.

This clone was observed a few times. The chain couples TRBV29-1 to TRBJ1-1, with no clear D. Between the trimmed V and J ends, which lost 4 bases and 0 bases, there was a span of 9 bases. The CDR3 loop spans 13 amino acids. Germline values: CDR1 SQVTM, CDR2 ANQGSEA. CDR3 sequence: CSVGHVLNTEAFF. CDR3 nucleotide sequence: TGCAGCGTTGGGCATGTTCTGAACACTGAAGCTTTCTTT.

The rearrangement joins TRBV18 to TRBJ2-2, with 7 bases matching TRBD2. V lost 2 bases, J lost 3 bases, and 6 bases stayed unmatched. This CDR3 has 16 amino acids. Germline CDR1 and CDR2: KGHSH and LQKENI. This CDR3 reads CASSPNGLADTGELFF. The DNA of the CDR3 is TGTGCCAGCTCACCAAATGGTCTAGCGGACACCGGGGAGCTGTTTTTT.